The 17 T cell receptor beta chains listed next were all sequenced from one sample in a study of cytomegalovirus exposure and HLA in healthy donors (dated 2017 in TCRdb). Receptor libraries were prepared by the immunoSEQ multiplex PCR assay. Drawn from immuneACCESS, this table holds only the in-frame rearrangements with V and J called that TCRdb kept. Clones are partly lost; checked studies trace under half to an unresolved V gene and leave the rest unexplained. Present in this sample are 200,000 to 250,000 clones, over 80% of which were seen just once. Around 5.4% of the sample rests with the top ten. The sequencing input was PBMCs. Receptor source: a woman under 30 in good health and CMV-seronegative.

The rearrangement uses TRBV7-8 and TRBJ1-1; TRBD1 matches 8 bases. The CDR3 loop spans 15 amino acids. Unmatched junction bases numbered 9, after V lost 5 bases and J lost 4 bases. Germline CDR1 and CDR2: SGHVS and FQNEAQ. The CDR3 sequence: CASSDAGGGGTEAFF. In nucleotides, the CDR3 is TGTGCCAGCAGCGACGCAGGGGGCGGGGGCACTGAAGCTTTCTTT.

This rearrangement joins TRBV19 to TRBJ1-2, with TRBD1 matching 9 bases. V trimming: 6 bases; J trimming: 6 bases; junction bases outside the gene matches: 8. Germline V gives CDR1 LNHDA, CDR2 SQIVND (reference sequence). The CDR3 is 14 residues long. CDR3 coding DNA: TGTGCCAGTAGGCAGAGGGACAGGGACAATGGCTACACCTTC. Translation gives CASRQRDRDNGYTF.

The genes are TRBV11-3 and TRBJ2-1; D may correspond to TRBD1 or TRBD2 (5 bases each). The germline CDR1 and CDR2 sequences are SGHNT and YENEEA. Trimming took off 3 bases at V and 6 bases at J, with 15 bases between the two ends. The CDR3 loop spans 15 amino acids. This chain's CDR3 is CASSFSGTDSNEQFF. CDR3 nucleotides: TGTGCCAGCAGCTTCTCCGGGACCGACTCCAATGAGCAGTTCTTC.

This clone was counted only a few times. This chain uses TRBV19 with TRBJ1-5; no firm D call. The germline V gene has CDR1 LNHDA and CDR2 SQIVND (reference sequence). Trimming took 3 bases from V and 6 from J, leaving 9 bases between them. This CDR3 is 13 amino acids long. CDR3 nucleotides: TGTGCCAGTAGTATCGGGGAGGGTCAGCCCCAGCATTTT. Residues: CASSIGEGQPQHF.

This clone was seen a few times. The chain links TRBV2 to TRBJ2-2; no clear D. Germline-derived CDR1 and CDR2 are SNHLY and FYNNEI. V gave up 5 bases and J gave up 2 bases, with 9 bases separating them. This CDR3 contains 14 residues. The CDR3 reads CASSRTANTGELFF. DNA for the CDR3: TGTGCCAGCAGTCGGACCGCCAACACCGGGGAGCTGTTTTTT. Full variable domain (rest looked up from reference TRBV2 and TRBJ2-2): EPEVTQTPSHQVTQMGQEVILRCVPISNHLYFYWYRQILGQKVEFLVSFYNNEISEKSEIFDDQFSVERPDGSNFTLKIRSTKLEDSAMYFCASSRTANTGELFFGEGSRLTVL.

This clone was observed a handful of times. The chain employs TRBV9 and TRBJ2-3; TRBD2 aligns across 7 bases. CDR1 and CDR2 (germline): SGDLS, YYNGEE. V lost 0 bases to trimming and J lost 0 bases; unmatched junction nucleotides: 4. The CDR3 is 16 residues long. CDR3 in amino acids: CASSVVGSGSTDTQYF. The DNA of the CDR3 is TGTGCCAGCAGCGTAGTAGGTAGCGGGAGCACAGATACGCAGTATTTT.

The genes are TRBV15 and TRBJ2-7, with a weak D call TRBD2 (6 bases). Germline V gene lookup returns CDR1 LNHNV and CDR2 YYDKDF (reference sequence). V lost 1 base to trimming and J lost 0 bases, with 16 bases between them. The CDR3 consists of 17 residues. The CDR3 DNA reads as TGTGCCACCAGCAGAGGCCTAGCGAGGGGTTCCTCCTACGAGCAGTACTTC. Translation: CATSRGLARGSSYEQYF.

The chain has TRBV27 and TRBJ2-3; D is ambiguous. The CDR3 has 17 amino acids. Looked up from germline, CDR1 is MNHEY and CDR2 is SMNVEV (reference sequence). V was shortened by 2 bases and J by 3 bases, with 18 bases between the two germline ends. DNA of the CDR3: TGTGCCAGCAGTTTAAGGTTCTCCACGCCTTGGACAGATACGCAGTATTTT. Translation: CASSLRFSTPWTDTQYF.

This rearrangement joins TRBV5-1 to TRBJ1-3; 9 bases match TRBD1. CDR3 length: 15 amino acids. Trimming cost V 5 bases and J 2 bases; bases outside gene matches: 5. The germline gives CDR1 SGHRS, CDR2 YFSETQ. This CDR3 is CASRVGTGTGNTIYF. The CDR3, as DNA: TGCGCCAGCAGAGTAGGGACAGGGACTGGAAACACCATATATTTT.

The chain joins TRBV27 to TRBJ1-1; possible D gene TRBD1, 5 bases. V lost 6 bases, J lost 11 bases, and 19 bases lay in between. Looked up from germline, CDR1 is MNHEY and CDR2 is SMNVEV (reference sequence). The CDR3 is made up of 13 amino acids. CDR3 bases: TGTGCCAGCAGCCTTATAAGTGCGGGGGACGCTTTCTTT. Protein sequence: CASSLISAGDAFF.

The chain recombines TRBV27 with TRBJ2-6; D is possibly TRBD1 (6 bases). Deletions cut 3 bases from V and 1 base from J, with 10 bases between. Germline CDR1 MNHEY, CDR2 SMNVEV (reference sequence). This CDR3 region has 16 residues. The CDR3 protein is CASSFLRGSGANVLTF. CDR3 DNA: TGTGCCAGCAGTTTCCTTAGGGGGTCTGGGGCCAACGTCCTGACTTTC.

The rearrangement uses TRBV5-1 and TRBJ2-7; tentatively, D is TRBD2 (5 bases). The germline V gene encodes CDR1 SGHRS and CDR2 YFSETQ. CDR3 length equals 14 residues. Deletions cut 4 bases from V and 3 bases from J, with 14 bases between. This CDR3 reads CASSLHHRDYEQYF. The CDR3 coding sequence is TGCGCCAGCAGCCTCCACCACCGGGACTACGAGCAGTACTTC.

In this sample, this clone turned up once. This sequence joins TRBV5-1 and TRBJ1-2; a possible D gene is TRBD1 (5 bases). The length of the CDR3 is 14 residues. V lost 5 bases and J lost 3, with 14 bases in between. Germline V gives CDR1 SGHRS, CDR2 YFSETQ. The CDR3 reads CASSKTDGDYGYTF. As DNA, the CDR3 is TGCGCCAGCAGTAAGACAGATGGGGACTATGGCTACACCTTC.

This clone was seen only a few times. This sequence joins TRBV10-3 and TRBJ2-1, with 9 bases matching TRBD2. CDR3 size: 17 residues. Germline V CDR1 and CDR2: ENHRY, SYGVKD. With 6 bases clipped from V and 7 bases from J, the junction kept 16 bases outside the gene matches. The CDR3 DNA is TGTGCCATCAGAGACAGCAAGAAAATAGCGGGAGAGAATGAGCAGTTCTTC. As protein: CAIRDSKKIAGENEQFF.

This clone was seen a handful of times. V usage is TRBV14 and J usage is TRBJ1-2; D ambiguous. The ends were cut back, 0 bases at V and 4 bases at J, with 9 bases in the middle. CDR3 size: 14 residues. The V gene's germline CDR1 is SGHDN and CDR2 FVKESK. CDR3 DNA: TGTGCCAGCAGCCAAGAGCAGGCCCTCTATGGCTACACCTTC. It encodes CASSQEQALYGYTF.

This clone has a single count. This chain connects TRBV6-5 to TRBJ2-7; D is perhaps TRBD1 or TRBD2 (5 bases each). Germline CDR1 MNHEY, CDR2 SVGAGI. V lost 2 bases and J 6 bases, leaving 14 bases between the germline ends. CDR3 length equals 14 residues. In DNA form, the CDR3 reads TGTGCCAGCAGTTACACGGGACCCGGCGGCGAGCAGTACTTC. Encoded protein: CASSYTGPGGEQYF.

The chain carries TRBV6-5 and TRBJ1-2; D not certain. The CDR3 contains 14 residues. Germline lookup yields CDR1 MNHEY and CDR2 SVGAGI. V was pared by 2 bases and J by 8 bases, with 15 bases between. CDR3 loop: CASSYGRRREGYTF. Written as DNA, the CDR3 is TGTGCCAGCAGTTACGGTCGTCGGCGGGAAGGCTACACCTTC.